Below, one T cell receptor beta chain is given with its context. Its antigen is still unknown. Base qualities are not at hand, and no much larger clone is one base apart. The source of the sample is a study of T cells after yellow fever vaccination (dated by TCRdb to the late 2010s). Background on the whole study: Libraries from fractions with low cell numbers were prepared with the SMART-Seq v4 Ultra Low Input RNA kit. To follow T-cell clones before and after both primary and booster YFV17D yellow fever vaccination, bulk TCR alpha and beta repertoires underwent longitudinal sequencing. Two healthy male donors, one aged 18 to 30 and one aged 30 to 39 years, were included in the cohort. Blood samples were taken at several timepoints before and after primary and secondary immunization, and bulk PBMC replicates and cell subsets were isolated.

Instrument used: Illumina NovaSeq 6000. TCR cDNA was synthesized by 5'RACE template switching, which introduced a universal primer site and unique molecular identifiers. Priming of cDNA synthesis was performed from both the TCR alpha and TCR beta constant segments. Libraries were amplified in two PCR steps, with sample barcodes and sequencing adapters added in the second step. Libraries were sequenced on Illumina HiSeq 2500 (2x100 bp) or NovaSeq (2x150 bp). The source study handled its data this way. Reads were demultiplexed and collapsed into UMI consensus sequences with MIGEC, and V(D)J alignment was performed with MiXCR. Using edgeR on replicate PBMC samples, clonotypes were called vaccine-responding if FDR was below 0.01 and the log2 fold change was above 5 up to day 15. Bulk clonotypes were assigned CD4 or CD8 identity according to which sequenced CD4 or CD8 repertoire held them at higher abundance. TCRdb reprocessing: public reads trimmed at Q25 with fastp, clones called with MiXCR, in-frame beta chains kept. Each record represents a unique CDR3 protein, reported with the most common genes and DNA among its rows. TCRdb assigned the V and J calls; the authors' analysis was not used. The sample table records 350,000 to 450,000 distinct CDR3 sequences; 18% of these occur just once. Over 15% of the sample is held by the ten biggest clonotypes.

Based on the germline V gene, the CDR1 and CDR2 sequences are KGHSH and LQKENI. The CDR3 measures 14 amino acids from cysteine to phenylalanine. The entry retains the CDR3 DNA only, 42 bases that are in frame from base 1. Cut back by 3 bases and 11 bases, the V and J ends lie 19 bases apart. The treatment or condition label, as the study defines it: live attenuated yellow fever vaccine strain. At each blood-draw timepoint, two biological replicates of bulk PBMCs were obtained. A standard Ficoll-Paque protocol was used to isolate PBMCs from peripheral blood. RNA was extracted with TriZol from bulk PBMCs, CD4 and CD8 fractions, and dextramer-positive and dextramer-negative fractions. Summary of the overall study and its limitations: A small share of clonotypes occurred in both CD4 and CD8 compartments, likely arising from convergent recombination. Because the study included only a couple of donors, the extent to which the findings can be generalized is limited. Most clones expanded after primary vaccination were re-detected after the booster (almost 98% of CD4 and around 88% of CD8), suggesting broad memory maintenance. Because abundant contaminating clonotypes from the bulk population could be contained in FACS-sorted repertoires, computational filtering was required. The secondary T-cell response was found to be weaker but faster than the primary response, with a peak reached on day 5 rather than on day 15.

This TCR derives from a man between 18 and 29 years old who received the YFV17D yellow fever vaccine. The sequences come from PBMCs, collected before the yellow fever booster vaccination. This chain joins TRBV18 to TRBJ1-1; the D gene is perhaps TRBD1, from 5 matching bases. The DNA sequence is as follows: TGTGCCAGCTCACCTCAGAGAGATGAGGGGATGGCTTTCTTT. Its translation reads: CASSPQRDEGMAFF.